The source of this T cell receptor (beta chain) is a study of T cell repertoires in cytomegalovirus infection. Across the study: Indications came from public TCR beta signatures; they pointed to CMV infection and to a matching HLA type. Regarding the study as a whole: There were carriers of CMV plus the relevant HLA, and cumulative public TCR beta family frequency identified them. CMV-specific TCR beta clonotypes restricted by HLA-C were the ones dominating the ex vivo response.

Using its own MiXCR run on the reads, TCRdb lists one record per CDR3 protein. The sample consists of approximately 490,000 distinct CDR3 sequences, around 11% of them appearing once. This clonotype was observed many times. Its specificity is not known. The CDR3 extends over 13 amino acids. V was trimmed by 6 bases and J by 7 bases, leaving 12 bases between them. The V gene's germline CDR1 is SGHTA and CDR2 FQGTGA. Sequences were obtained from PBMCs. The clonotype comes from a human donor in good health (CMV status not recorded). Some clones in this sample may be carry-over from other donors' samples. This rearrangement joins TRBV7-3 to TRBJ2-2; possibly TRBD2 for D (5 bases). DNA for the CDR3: TGTGCCAGCAGTTCGGACTTGGGCGGGGAGCTGTTTTTT. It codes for CASSSDLGGELFF. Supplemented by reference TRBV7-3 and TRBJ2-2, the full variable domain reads GAGVSQTPSNKVTEKGKYVELRCDPISGHTALYWYRQSLGQGPEFLIYFQGTGAADDSGLPNDRFFAVRPEGSVSTLKIQRTERGDSAVYLCASSSDLGGELFFGEGSRLTVL.